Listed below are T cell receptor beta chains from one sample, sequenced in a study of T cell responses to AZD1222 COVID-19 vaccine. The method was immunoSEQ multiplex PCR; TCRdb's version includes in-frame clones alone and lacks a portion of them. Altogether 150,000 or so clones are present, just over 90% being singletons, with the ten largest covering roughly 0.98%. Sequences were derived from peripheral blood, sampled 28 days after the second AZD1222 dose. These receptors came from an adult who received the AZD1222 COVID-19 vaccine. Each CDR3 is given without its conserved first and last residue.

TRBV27,ASGVLTSGGTDTQY
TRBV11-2,ASSLNVGATNEKLF
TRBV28,ASRRTRSYT
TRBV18,ASSPPGEHYGYT
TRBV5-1,ASSPTGAEAF
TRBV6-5,ASSYGQGGGKLF
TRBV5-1,ASSLARGQGAGETQY
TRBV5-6,ASSLGPGLAGVYETQY
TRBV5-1,ASSSLQGPNEQY
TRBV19,ASRPGREREKLF
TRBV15,ATTSSWTNEKLF
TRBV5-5,ASSPGTGGTMNTEAF
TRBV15,ATSRDEGTGETQY
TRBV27,ASTTGSSGYT
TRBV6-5,ASSTDSWGDTQY
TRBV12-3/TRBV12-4,ASSRRTVEQY
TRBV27,ASSPEGLGDTGELF
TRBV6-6,ASSYSSANTEAF
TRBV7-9,ASSLATGGTDTQY
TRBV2,ASAPWVTGSDTQY
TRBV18,ASSPRAAQETQY
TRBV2,ASRRLAKNIQY
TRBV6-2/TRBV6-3,ASSYSGGNQPQH
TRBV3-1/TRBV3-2,ASSHSTNYGYT
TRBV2,ASSPGQGEQPQH
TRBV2,ASRQGSNNEQF
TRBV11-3,TSSSTRYNEQF
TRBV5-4,ASSLGSGSYGYT
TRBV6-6,ASSQWETGTPNHEQY
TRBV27,ASSYLIGPHLYNEQF
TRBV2,ASKDRINEKLF
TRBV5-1,ASSLAGDGQPQH
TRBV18,ASSPLSDSNYGYT
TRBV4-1,ASSQEGTGTSNSPLH
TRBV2,ASSENRQGGEKLF
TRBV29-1,SVERPMNTEAF
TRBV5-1,ASSLVASGNTIY
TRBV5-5,ASSRIQGGETQY
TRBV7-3,ASSLSAQRTDTQY
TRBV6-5,ASSRAPGNTIY
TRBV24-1,ATSDLRSRELF
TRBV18,ASSPGVGNQPQH
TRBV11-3,ASSLAPGSSYEQY
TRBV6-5,ASSSRDSVYNEQF
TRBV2,ATGLLRGPGNTIY
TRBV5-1,ASSLGGLSSYEQY
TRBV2,ASSERGQDTEAF
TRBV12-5,ASGLVRSTTNTEAF
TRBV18,ASSPQGNRVDYGYT
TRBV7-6,ASSLFGNSGGPQEQF
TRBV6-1,ASSEARDWEKLF
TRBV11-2,ASSLQGHQPQH
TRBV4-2,ASSPLIGEFQETQY
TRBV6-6,ASSPSGGSKQETQY
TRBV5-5,ASSLGLGILSEQF